Included here is one TCR beta chain sequence, with context. The data are from a study of blood T cells in healthy people across ages. Sample-barcoded 5' priming and a J-beta primer mix drove a second PCR of about 6 to 12 cycles. TCRdb reprocessed the 5' RACE reads with MiXCR, giving one entry per CDR3 protein. In the table there are 850,000 to 1,000,000 distinct CDR3 sequences, about 48% of which are singletons. This TCR was sampled from a man in his thirties or forties in good health. Material: blood.

The CDR3 loop reads CSASKHSGGANEQFF. The CDR3 DNA reads TGCAGTGCTAGCAAGCATAGCGGGGGGGCAAATGAGCAGTTCTTC. The chain uses TRBV20-1 and TRBJ2-1, with TRBD2 matching over 11 bases. There are 15 residues in the CDR3. V dropped 3 bases and J dropped 7; count of bases not matched to a gene: 8. The V gene's germline CDR1 is DFQATT and CDR2 SNEGSKA (reference sequence).